This TCR beta chain was sequenced in a study of shared clonotypes between healthy human individuals. Clones were sequenced by immunoSEQ multiplex PCR, and TCRdb holds only the in-frame ones, with some missing. The profile shows roughly 700,000 clones, around 72% of them singletons. From germline, CDR1 is SGHTA and CDR2 FQGNSA. The CDR3 is 12 amino acids. As to this clone: Germline and junction disagree at one end, which may indicate a read error.

This sequence was found in a woman under 40 in good health. Material: memory CD4+ T cells sorted from blood. The subset here: CD45RA-negative fraction. J is TRBJ2-7 and V is TRBV7-2; 11 positions match TRBD2. CDR3 DNA: TGTGCCAGCAGACGAACTAGCGGGAGAATGGACTTC. It yields the protein CASRRTSGRMDF.